The clone carrying this T cell receptor (beta chain) has a count of ten or more. Antigen unknown. The source of the sample is a study of blood T cells in healthy people across ages. Looking at the study overall: The capture of about one barcoded beta molecule per two T cells was achieved by template switching.

General study findings and limits: Leaving the PBMCs unsorted stopped any conclusive comparison of naive versus antigen-experienced cells.

Alongside a J-beta primer mix, a sample-barcoded 5' primer served in a second PCR lasting about 6 to 11 cycles. TCRdb reanalysed the 5' RACE reads using MiXCR and keeps one entry per CDR3 protein. The sample includes some 1.5 million distinct CDR3 sequences, approximately 28% of them seen just once. The authors isolated at least 6.5 million PBMCs per sample. Trimming stripped 3 bases from V and 3 bases from J, with 6 bases between. Per germline, CDR1 SGDLS and CDR2 YYNGEE. CDR3 length equals 12 residues. Sequenced sample: blood. The TCR sequence derives from a woman aged 25 to 45 in good health. The chain joins TRBV9 to TRBJ2-5; D remains ambiguous. The CDR3 sequence: CASSADEETQYF. The CDR3 bases are TGTGCCAGCAGCGCCGATGAAGAGACCCAGTACTTC. The full variable domain, completed using reference TRBV9 and TRBJ2-5, is DSGVTQTPKHLITATGQRVTLRCSPRSGDLSVYWYQQSLDQGLQFLIQYYNGEERAKGNILERFSAQQFPDLHSELNLSSLELGDSALYFCASSADEETQYFGPGTRLLVL.